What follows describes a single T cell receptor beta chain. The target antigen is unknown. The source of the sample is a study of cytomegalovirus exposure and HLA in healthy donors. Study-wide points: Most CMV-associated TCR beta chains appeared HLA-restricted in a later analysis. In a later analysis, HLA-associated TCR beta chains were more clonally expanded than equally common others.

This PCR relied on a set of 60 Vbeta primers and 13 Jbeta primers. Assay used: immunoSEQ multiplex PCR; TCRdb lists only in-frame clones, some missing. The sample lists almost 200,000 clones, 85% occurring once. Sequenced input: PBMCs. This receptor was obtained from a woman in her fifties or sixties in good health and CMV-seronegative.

This CDR3 reads CASSPGTSLNEQFF. In DNA, the CDR3 is TGTGCCAGCAGCCCCGGGACTAGCCTCAATGAGCAGTTCTTC. The chain recombines TRBV5-4 with TRBJ2-1, with TRBD2 matching 9 bases. Trimming at V came to 4 bases and at J to 6 bases, leaving 5 bases not matched to a gene. The CDR3 loop spans 14 amino acids. Per germline, CDR1 SGHNT and CDR2 YYREEE (reference sequence).